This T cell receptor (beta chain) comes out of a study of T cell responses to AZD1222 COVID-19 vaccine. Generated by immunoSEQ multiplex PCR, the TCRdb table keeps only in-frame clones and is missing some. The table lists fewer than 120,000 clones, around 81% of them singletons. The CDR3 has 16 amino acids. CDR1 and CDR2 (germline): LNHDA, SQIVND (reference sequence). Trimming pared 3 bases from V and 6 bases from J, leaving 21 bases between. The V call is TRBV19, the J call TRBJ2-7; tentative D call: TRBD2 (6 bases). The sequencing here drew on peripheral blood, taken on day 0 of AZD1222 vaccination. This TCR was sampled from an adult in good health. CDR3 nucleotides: TGTGCCAGTAGTATGTCGCTAGCGCCTCCTTCGCTCGAGCAGTACTTC. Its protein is CASSMSLAPPSLEQYF.